The T cell receptor beta chain described here comes from a study of blood T cell repertoires in COVID-19. Study information: Samples representing acute and convalescent COVID-19 were sourced from the United States, Italy and Spain. In each case, the material was cDNA or gDNA derived from T cells, B-cell-depleted T cells, or PBMCs.

In the original processing: Estimates of nucleated cell counts were drawn from the amplification of reference gene primers. Some clones are missing from TCRdb's copy, which holds only in-frame ones; the method was immunoSEQ multiplex PCR. Clone size and V and J calls were adopted from that table, with D and trimming inferred from the DNA. The sample has roughly 120,000 clones; around 84% are singletons. V lost 3 bases, J lost 7 bases, and 6 bases stayed unmatched. Per the germline V gene, CDR1 is SGHRS and CDR2 is YFSETQ. This CDR3 region has 15 residues. Specimen: peripheral blood. This chain uses TRBV5-1 with TRBJ1-6; 8 bases match TRBD1. This TCR was recovered from a middle-aged man with acute or convalescent COVID-19. The DNA for the CDR3 is TGCGCCAGCAGCTCTGGGGACAGGTTAAATTCACCCCTCCACTTT. Residues: CASSSGDRLNSPLHF. Based on the CDR3 plus reference TRBV5-1 and TRBJ1-6, the full variable domain is KAGVTQTPRYLIKTRGQQVTLSCSPISGHRSVSWYQQTPGQGLQFLFEYFSETQRNKGNFPGRFSGRQFSNSRSEMNVSTLELGDSALYLCASSSGDRLNSPLHFGNGTRLTVT.